The rows below give T cell receptor beta chains drawn from one sample of a study of molecular identifiers for immune sequencing clone quantification. TCRdb analysed the PCR reads with MiXCR anew, one entry per CDR3 protein. The repertoire includes around 43,000 distinct CDR3 sequences, 15% to 20% of them detected once, and about 1.2% sits in the top ten. Sequences were obtained from naive CD8+ T cells from blood, with Jurkat cell RNA spiked in. All receptors derive from a human donor in good health. Some libraries in this study had Jurkat cell RNA spiked in. CDR3s include the opening cysteine and the closing phenylalanine or tryptophan. The D gene is left open where the match is weak. Some rows have no size entry. The others give once, few or many, or a class for an expanded clone.

v_gene	abundance	len	d_gene	j_gene	CDR3aa	CDR3nt
TRBV29-1	.	14	.	TRBJ2-5	CSVDWRGGEETQYF	TGCAGCGTTGACTGGCGGGGTGGTGAAGAGACCCAGTACTTC
TRBV27	many	14	TRBD1	TRBJ2-5	CASSLLGTEETQYF	TGTGCCAGCAGTTTACTCGGGACAGAAGAGACCCAGTACTTC
TRBV4-1	.	15	.	TRBJ1-5	CASSRLQGNNQPQHF	TGCGCCAGCAGCCGGTTACAGGGTAACAATCAGCCCCAGCATTTT
TRBV4-3	many	15	.	TRBJ1-1	CASSQDGGDDTEAFF	TGCGCCAGCAGCCAAGATGGAGGGGATGACACTGAAGCTTTCTTT
TRBV4-1	many	14	.	TRBJ1-6	CASWSAEGNSPLHF	TGCGCCAGCTGGTCGGCTGAGGGTAATTCACCCCTCCACTTT
TRBV9	many	16	TRBD2	TRBJ2-5	CASSHSTSGVRETQYF	TGTGCCAGCAGCCATTCGACTAGCGGGGTCCGAGAGACCCAGTACTTC
TRBV18	many	15	TRBD1	TRBJ1-2	CASSPAGGAYYGYTF	TGTGCCAGCTCCCCGGCAGGGGGCGCATACTATGGCTACACCTTC
TRBV4-3	many	15	.	TRBJ1-1	CASSQDWQSGTEAFF	TGCGCCAGCAGCCAAGATTGGCAGTCCGGCACTGAAGCTTTCTTT
TRBV2	many	13	.	TRBJ2-2	CASSDPNTGELFF	TGTGCCAGCAGTGACCCTAACACCGGGGAGCTGTTTTTT
TRBV4-1	many	15	.	TRBJ2-3	CASSQREIRPDTQYF	TGCGCCAGCAGCCAACGGGAAATCAGACCAGATACGCAGTATTTT
TRBV28	many	18	TRBD2	TRBJ2-7	CASSRGVAGRPSSYEQYF	TGTGCCAGCAGCCGTGGGGTAGCGGGCCGACCGAGCTCCTACGAGCAGTACTTC